These 7 T cell receptor beta chains were all obtained from the same sample, sequenced in a study of blood T cell repertoires in COVID-19. TCRdb keeps only in-frame clones here, not all; method: immunoSEQ multiplex PCR. In the table there are some 180,000 clones, 75% to 85% of which are singletons. Sequenced sample: peripheral blood. The receptors here all came from a woman aged 40 to 50 with COVID-19, enrolled during active disease.

The rearrangement uses TRBV25-1 and TRBJ2-1; D possibly corresponds to TRBD1 (5 bases). V was clipped by 1 base and J by 12 bases, with 13 bases between them. The CDR3 is made up of 13 amino acids. In germline, CDR1 is MGHDK, CDR2 SYGVNS. The CDR3 DNA follows: TGTGCCAGCAGTGAATCCTCAGGGTCGGGGCAGTTCTTC. As protein: CASSESSGSGQFF.

The chain joins TRBV21-1 to TRBJ1-4. TRBV21-1 is a recognized pseudogene. The CDR3 is 13 amino acids. For the CDR3, the DNA is TGTGCCAGCAGCAATCTAGATAATGAAAAACTGTTTTTT. This gives the protein CASSNLDNEKLFF.

The rearrangement uses TRBV2 and TRBJ1-1; D is possibly TRBD1 (5 bases). The CDR3 loop spans 13 amino acids. Germline CDR1 is SNHLY and CDR2 is FYNNEI. The germline V and J ends were trimmed by 5 bases and 4 bases, with 11 bases remaining between them. In DNA form, the CDR3 reads TGTGCCAGCAGTTCCCAGGGAGGCACTGAAGCTTTCTTT. It is translated as CASSSQGGTEAFF.

This clone has a single count. The V gene is TRBV7-8, the J gene TRBJ2-7; D remains unclear. Trimming stripped 2 bases from V and 5 bases from J, with 16 bases between. Looked up from germline, CDR1 is SGHVS and CDR2 is FQNEAQ. CDR3 length: 15 amino acids. The CDR3: CASSLMASNMDEQYF. The CDR3, as DNA: TGTGCCAGCAGCTTAATGGCCTCCAATATGGACGAGCAGTACTTC. The variable domain in full, with the rest retrieved from reference TRBV7-8 and TRBJ2-7, is GAGVSQSPRYKVAKRGQDVALRCDPISGHVSLFWYQQALGQGPEFLTYFQNEAQLDKSGLPSDRFFAERPEGSVSTLKIQRTQQEDSAVYLCASSLMASNMDEQYFGPGTRLTVT.

This clone was seen only a few times. V gene TRBV3-1 (or the pseudogene TRBV3-2) combines with J gene TRBJ1-2, with 9 bases matching TRBD1. Trimming took 1 base from V and 7 from J; bases not matched to a gene: 1. Germline CDR1 and CDR2: LGHDT and YNNKEL (reference sequence). This CDR3 is 13 amino acids long. The CDR3 DNA reads as TGTGCCAGCAGCCAAGTACAGGGGGCTGGCTACACCTTC. This sequence encodes CASSQVQGAGYTF.

The chain joins TRBV5-1 to TRBJ2-7; TRBD2 aligns across 7 bases. V shed 0 bases, J shed 3 bases, and the junction held 3 bases outside the gene matches. The CDR3 is 14 amino acids. The V gene's germline CDR1 is SGHRS and CDR2 YFSETQ. For the CDR3, the DNA is TGCGCCAGCAGCTTGGCTCCGGGAGGCTACGAGCAGTACTTC. Amino acid sequence: CASSLAPGGYEQYF. Drawing the rest from reference TRBV5-1 and TRBJ2-7, the complete variable domain is KAGVTQTPRYLIKTRGQQVTLSCSPISGHRSVSWYQQTPGQGLQFLFEYFSETQRNKGNFPGRFSGRQFSNSRSEMNVSTLELGDSALYLCASSLAPGGYEQYFGPGTRLTVT.

The V call is TRBV30, the J call TRBJ1-5; D not resolved. The CDR3 extends over 14 amino acids. CDR1 is GTSNPN and CDR2 is SVGIG in the germline V gene (reference sequence). Trimming shortened V by 1 base and J by 7 bases, and 14 bases separated the two germline ends. In DNA, the CDR3 is TGTGCCTGGAGTGCAGTGTCCGCGGCCCAGCCCCAGCATTTT. Translating gives CAWSAVSAAQPQHF.